These T cell receptor beta chains were read from a single sample in a study of blood T cell repertoires in COVID-19. The assay was immunoSEQ multiplex PCR, and TCRdb's table has in-frame clones only and misses some. The profile shows under 250,000 clones, approximately 86% of them singletons. Sample: peripheral blood. Receptors were obtained from a woman aged 55-75 years with active or convalescent COVID-19. Each CDR3 is given with its conserved first and last residue. A D gene is named only where the DNA matches it firmly. Clone size is not always given. Where it is, it says once, few, many or a class for expanded clones.

>TRBJ1-2|-|TRBV5-4|-
CASSLWMEGSYTF
TGTGCCAGCAGCCTATGGATGGAGGGAAGCTACACCTTC
>TRBJ1-6|-|TRBV19|-
CASSMQGWSPLHF
TGTGCCAGTAGTATGCAGGGTTGGTCACCCCTCCACTTT
>TRBJ1-6|-|TRBV27|TRBD1
CASSLRTGGGNNHSPLHF
TGTGCCAGCAGTTTGAGGACAGGGGGCGGGAATAACCATTCACCCCTCCACTTT
>TRBJ2-6|-|TRBV27|-
CASSSYSGANVLTF
TGTGCCAGCAGTTCGTACTCTGGGGCCAACGTCCTGACTTTC
>TRBJ1-2|-|TRBV27|-
CASSLRVNYGYTF
TGTGCCAGCAGTTTACGGGTTAACTATGGCTACACCTTC
>TRBJ2-5|-|TRBV24-1|TRBD1
CATSDLQGAWETQYF
TGTGCCACCAGTGATTTGCAGGGGGCATGGGAGACCCAGTACTTC
>TRBJ1-2|-|TRBV5-1|-
CASMGAEGYTF
TGCGCCAGCATGGGGGCTGAAGGCTACACCTTC
>TRBJ2-4|-|TRBV7-8|TRBD1
CASSLGTGGAKNIQYF
TGTGCCAGCAGCCTTGGGACAGGGGGGGCCAAAAACATTCAGTACTTC
>TRBJ1-5|-|TRBV27|-
CASSEAANSNQPQHF
TGTGCCAGCAGTGAGGCAGCTAATAGCAATCAGCCCCAGCATTTT
>TRBJ2-5|-|TRBV14|-
CASSQENTPLETQYF
TGTGCCAGCAGCCAAGAGAATACACCTCTTGAGACCCAGTACTTC
>TRBJ2-3|-|TRBV6-1|TRBD2
CASSEIGGRAVDTQYF
TGTGCCAGCAGTGAAATTGGAGGGAGGGCCGTAGATACGCAGTATTTT
>TRBJ2-5|-|TRBV18|-
CASSPVGGLETQYF
TGTGCCAGCTCACCGGTTGGGGGCCTAGAGACCCAGTACTTC
>TRBJ1-2|-|TRBV4-1|TRBD1
CASSPGQGANYGYTF
TGCGCCAGCAGCCCGGGACAGGGGGCTAACTATGGCTACACCTTC
>TRBJ2-3|-|TRBV2|-
CASSELLGTDTQYF
TGTGCCAGCAGTGAACTACTTGGCACAGATACGCAGTATTTT
>TRBJ2-1|-|TRBV2|-
CASGLEYHEQFF
TGTGCCAGCGGACTTGAGTACCATGAGCAGTTCTTC
>TRBJ1-1|-|TRBV19|-
CASSRQGSEAFF
TGTGCCAGTAGCCGGCAGGGCAGCGAAGCTTTCTTT
>TRBJ1-5|once|TRBV28|-
CASSLSLRGRPQHF
TGTGCCAGCAGTTTATCCCTCCGGGGAAGGCCCCAGCATTTT
>TRBJ1-1|-|TRBV6-5|TRBD1
CASRFTGGTEAFF
TGTGCCAGCAGATTCACAGGGGGCACTGAAGCTTTCTTT
>TRBJ2-3|-|TRBV7-9|TRBD2
CASSPSQAGGTDTQYF
TGTGCCAGCAGCCCAAGCCAGGCGGGGGGCACAGATACGCAGTATTTT
>TRBJ2-1|-|TRBV30|TRBD2
CAWSILAGDFEQFF
TGTGCCTGGAGTATACTAGCGGGAGACTTTGAGCAGTTCTTC
>TRBJ1-6|-|TRBV19|-
CASSIDEVDSPLHF
TGTGCCAGTAGTATAGATGAGGTCGATTCACCCCTCCACTTT
>TRBJ1-5|-|TRBV30|-
CAWSDLQGGQPQHF
TGTGCCTGGAGTGATTTGCAGGGCGGTCAGCCCCAGCATTTT
>TRBJ1-1|-|TRBV4-2|-
CASSQGTRNTEAFF
TGTGCCAGCAGCCAAGGGACAAGGAACACTGAAGCTTTCTTT
>TRBJ1-2|-|TRBV7-2|TRBD1
CASSPRSMGQGQSGYTF
TGTGCCAGCAGCCCCAGGTCCATGGGACAGGGTCAAAGTGGCTACACCTTC
>TRBJ1-2|-|TRBV5-1|TRBD1
CASSLQGSYGYTF
TGCGCCAGCAGCTTACAGGGGAGTTATGGCTACACCTTC
>TRBJ2-1|-|TRBV19|TRBD2
CASRTSGGNEQFF
TGTGCCAGTCGGACTAGCGGGGGTAATGAGCAGTTCTTC
>TRBJ2-7|-|TRBV3-1/TRBV3-2|-
CASRGGAYEQYF
TGTGCCAGCAGGGGAGGAGCCTACGAGCAGTACTTC
>TRBJ1-2|-|TRBV5-1|TRBD1
CASSSETGAPYGYTF
TGCGCCAGCAGCTCAGAGACAGGGGCCCCCTATGGCTACACCTTC
>TRBJ1-2|once|TRBV18|TRBD1
CASSPTGSDYGYTF
TGTGCCAGCTCCCCGACAGGGTCGGACTATGGCTACACCTTC
>TRBJ1-6|-|TRBV18|-
CASSPIGLDSPLHF
TGTGCCAGCTCACCAATCGGGTTGGATTCACCCCTCCACTTT
>TRBJ1-1|-|TRBV5-1|-
CASSFISSRGLNTEAFF
TGCGCCAGCAGCTTTATCTCGAGCCGTGGTCTGAACACTGAAGCTTTCTTT
>TRBJ1-4|-|TRBV12-3/TRBV12-4|-
CASSSLQGEKLFF
TGTGCCAGCAGTTCCTTGCAGGGCGAAAAACTGTTTTTT
>TRBJ1-5|-|TRBV2|-
CASSNQGWQPQHF
TGTGCCAGCAGTAACCAGGGGTGGCAGCCCCAGCATTTT
>TRBJ2-5|-|TRBV11-2|-
CASSLSTTQAQETQYF
TGTGCCAGCAGCTTGTCAACTACCCAAGCCCAAGAGACCCAGTACTTC
>TRBJ2-7|-|TRBV11-2|TRBD2
CASSFSGRAFYEQYF
TGTGCCAGCAGCTTTAGCGGGAGGGCCTTCTACGAGCAGTACTTC
>TRBJ1-1|-|TRBV5-1|TRBD1
CASSFRQGDTEAFF
TGCGCCAGCAGCTTCAGACAGGGGGACACTGAAGCTTTCTTT
>TRBJ2-7|-|TRBV6-6|-
CASSPVDSYEQYF
TGTGCCAGCAGTCCCGTAGACTCCTACGAGCAGTACTTC
>TRBJ1-1|-|TRBV7-6|-
CASSLWEEGANTEAFF
TGTGCCAGCAGCTTATGGGAAGAAGGGGCTAACACTGAAGCTTTCTTT
>TRBJ2-7|-|TRBV18|TRBD2
CASSPGLAGGTYEQYF
TGTGCCAGCTCACCGGGACTAGCGGGAGGTACCTACGAGCAGTACTTC
>TRBJ2-5|-|TRBV4-1|TRBD2
CASSFGAGGRETQYF
TGCGCCAGCAGCTTCGGAGCGGGGGGGAGGGAGACCCAGTACTTC
>TRBJ2-7|-|TRBV2|TRBD1
CASTGQGLSYEQYF
TGTGCCAGCACAGGACAGGGCCTTTCCTACGAGCAGTACTTC
>TRBJ1-1|few|TRBV24-1|-
CATSDTSTGNTEAFF
TGTGCCACCAGTGATACATCGACAGGGAACACTGAAGCTTTCTTT
>TRBJ2-1|-|TRBV4-1|TRBD2
CASSPTSASYNEQFF
TGCGCCAGCAGCCCAACTAGCGCCTCCTACAATGAGCAGTTCTTC
>TRBJ2-2|few|TRBV4-2|-
CASSHEGVRNTGELFF
TGTGCCAGCAGCCATGAGGGGGTTAGGAACACCGGGGAGCTGTTTTTT
>TRBJ2-3|-|TRBV10-3|-
CAISEGGGPDTQYF
TGTGCCATCAGTGAAGGGGGGGGGCCAGATACGCAGTATTTT
>TRBJ2-2|-|TRBV6-5|-
CASSYSGVRTGELFF
TGTGCCAGCAGTTACTCGGGAGTTAGGACCGGGGAGCTGTTTTTT
>TRBJ2-7|-|TRBV3-1/TRBV3-2|TRBD2
CASSLQASGIYEQYF
TGTGCCAGCAGCCTCCAGGCCAGCGGGATCTACGAGCAGTACTTC
>TRBJ2-7|-|TRBV5-4|TRBD2
CASGPLASGSSNHEQYF
TGTGCCAGCGGACCACTGGCTAGCGGGAGTTCTAATCACGAGCAGTACTTC
>TRBJ2-1|-|TRBV9|-
CASSVDPNPTGDNEQFF
TGTGCCAGCAGCGTAGATCCCAACCCTACGGGGGACAATGAGCAGTTCTTC